This paragraph reports one TCR beta chain. Antigen unknown. Germline CDR1 MNHEY, CDR2 SMNVEV (reference sequence). The CDR3 has 15 residues. Trimming took off 3 bases at V and 2 bases at J, with 12 bases between the two ends. Researchers ran the PCR with 60 Vbeta and 13 Jbeta primers. TCRdb's copy holds only in-frame clones and misses some; the assay was immunoSEQ multiplex PCR. The table has about 98,000 clones, more than 60% seen once. The data belong to a study of cytomegalovirus exposure and HLA in healthy donors. Looking at the study overall: Sequencing of about 179 million T cells in an earlier analysis found around 100 million unique TCR beta sequences. Whole-study results and caveats: Researchers counted around 170 TCR beta chains as cytomegalovirus-associated. For most TCR beta V segments, an earlier analysis put the productive rate at about 90% or about 30% of the time. Accurate prediction of most subjects' HLA-A and HLA-B alleles from TCR beta sequences was reported.

This clonotype was sampled from a man aged 45-65 years in good health and CMV-seronegative. The chain recombines TRBV27 with TRBJ2-3; tentative D call: TRBD2 (5 bases). Sequences were obtained from PBMCs. This chain's CDR3 is CASSFREPDTDTQYF. The CDR3 nucleotides read TGTGCCAGCAGTTTCCGGGAACCCGACACAGATACGCAGTATTTT.